One sample yielded the 22 T cell receptor beta chains listed below, sequenced in a study of blood T cell repertoires in COVID-19. The method was immunoSEQ multiplex PCR; TCRdb's version includes in-frame clones alone and lacks a portion of them. The repertoire holds roughly 150,000 clones, with around 90% as singletons. The sample comprised peripheral blood. These receptors were taken from a human donor in a cohort sampled during active COVID-19.

V is TRBV7-8 and J is TRBJ2-7; D gene uncertain. The V gene lost 7 bases and the J gene lost 0 bases, with 19 bases spanning the gap. The CDR3 runs to 16 residues. Germline CDR1 reads SGHVS; CDR2 reads FQNEAQ. CDR3 sequence (DNA): TGTGCCAGCACCCACTTAGAATTTCCTAGCTCCTACGAGCAGTACTTC. Protein: CASTHLEFPSSYEQYF.

This chain uses TRBV5-1 with TRBJ1-1, with a weak D call TRBD1 (5 bases). The CDR3 is made up of 16 amino acids. Trimming cost V 4 bases and J 1 base, with 17 bases left between them. Germline loops: CDR1 SGHRS, CDR2 YFSETQ. The CDR3 DNA reads TGCGCCAGCAGCGAATTTACGAGGACATCGAACACTGAAGCTTTCTTT. Encoded protein: CASSEFTRTSNTEAFF.

The rearrangement joins TRBV18 to TRBJ1-5; D not resolved. This CDR3 spans 12 amino acids. The V end lost 10 bases, the J end lost 5 bases, and 12 bases lay between the germline ends. Germline lookup yields CDR1 KGHSH and CDR2 LQKENI. The chain's CDR3 is CATPPEDQPQHF. CDR3 DNA: TGTGCCACCCCCCCAGAGGATCAGCCCCAGCATTTT. Filled out from reference TRBV18 and TRBJ1-5, the complete variable domain reads NAGVMQNPRHLVRRRGQEARLRCSPMKGHSHVYWYRQLPEEGLKFMVYLQKENIIDESGMPKERFSAEFPKEGPSILRIQQVVRGDSAAYFCATPPEDQPQHFGDGTRLSIL.

V is TRBV10-3 and J is TRBJ2-5; tentatively, D is TRBD1 (6 bases). Germline CDR1 and CDR2: ENHRY and SYGVKD. V was clipped by 0 bases and J by 6 bases, with 23 bases between them. The CDR3 contains 18 residues. DNA of the CDR3: TGTGCCATCAGTGAGTCCCCCCCTACGGGACACTCACCCCAGACCCAGTACTTC. It encodes CAISESPPTGHSPQTQYF.

The genes are TRBV5-6 and TRBJ1-2; D gene unclear. Germline lookup yields CDR1 SGHDT and CDR2 YYEEEE. The CDR3 runs to 13 residues. Trimming cost V 4 bases and J 5 bases, with 12 bases left between them. CDR3 bases: TGTGCCAGCAGCCCGGGAGAGCCTTATGGCTACACCTTC. Residues: CASSPGEPYGYTF.

The chain has TRBV18 and TRBJ2-5; 9 bases fit TRBD2. The CDR3 length is 15 residues. Looked up from germline, CDR1 is KGHSH and CDR2 is LQKENI. V lost 5 bases, J lost 5 bases, and 9 bases stayed unmatched. The CDR3 DNA reads as TGTGCCAGCTCAGGTAGCGGGAGCCTCGGGGAGACCCAGTACTTC. This gives the protein CASSGSGSLGETQYF. Drawing the rest from reference TRBV18 and TRBJ2-5, the complete variable domain is NAGVMQNPRHLVRRRGQEARLRCSPMKGHSHVYWYRQLPEEGLKFMVYLQKENIIDESGMPKERFSAEFPKEGPSILRIQQVVRGDSAAYFCASSGSGSLGETQYFGPGTRLLVL.

The CDR3 region is CASSLETIGGYNEQFF. CDR3 nucleotide sequence: TGTGCCAGTAGTCTTGAGACTATAGGGGGTTACAATGAGCAGTTCTTC. The V gene is TRBV19, the J gene TRBJ2-1, with D possibly being TRBD1 (6 bases). Germline V gene lookup returns CDR1 LNHDA and CDR2 SQIVND (reference sequence). There are 16 residues in the CDR3. Deletions cut 5 bases from V and 4 bases from J, with 18 bases between.

V usage is TRBV28 and J usage is TRBJ1-3; D not certain. Germline assignment: CDR1 MDHEN and CDR2 SYDVKM. Trimming took 5 bases from V and 0 from J, leaving 14 bases between them. This CDR3 region has 16 residues. This chain's CDR3 is CASSMISGYSGNTIYF. The CDR3, as DNA: TGTGCCAGCAGTATGATTAGCGGCTACTCTGGAAACACCATATATTTT.

This clone was picked up one time. The V gene is TRBV7-9, the J gene TRBJ2-7; TRBD2 might be the D (6 bases). V was shortened by 6 bases and J by 3 bases, with 12 bases between the two germline ends. This CDR3 comprises 13 residues. Germline V gives CDR1 SEHNR, CDR2 FQNEAQ (reference sequence). CDR3 coding DNA: TGTGCCAGCAGACTGACCGGGGGCTACGAGCAGTACTTC. Its protein product is CASRLTGGYEQYF.

There are a few counts of this clone. The chain uses TRBV19 and TRBJ1-5; D unresolved. Germline V gene sequence: CDR1 LNHDA, CDR2 SQIVND (reference sequence). V gave up 1 base and J gave up 6 bases, with 10 bases separating them. The CDR3 extends over 14 amino acids. CDR3 nucleotides: TGTGCCAGTAGTATAGCGGGGTCATCTCAGCCCCAGCATTTT. This gives the protein CASSIAGSSQPQHF.

The chain recombines TRBV29-1 with TRBJ1-2, with 8 bases lining up with TRBD1. V was clipped by 0 bases and J by 5 bases; unmatched bases: 11. The CDR3 covers 16 residues. Per the germline V gene, CDR1 is SQVTM and CDR2 is ANQGSEA. CDR3 bases: TGCAGCGTTGAAGATTACGGGACAGGTAGAATTTATGGCTACACCTTC. Encoded protein: CSVEDYGTGRIYGYTF.

As for this clone: In the same sample, other DNA sequences code for this CDR3. This chain joins TRBV20-1 and TRBJ2-1; possible D gene TRBD2, 6 bases. Germline assignment: CDR1 DFQATT and CDR2 SNEGSKA (reference sequence). The CDR3 consists of 11 residues. V was clipped by 3 bases and J by 7 bases, with 7 bases between them. For the CDR3, the DNA is TGCAGTGCTAGCCGGGGGAATGAGCAGTTCTTC. The encoded protein is CSASRGNEQFF.

The V call is TRBV5-1, the J call TRBJ1-1; 7 nucleotides agree with TRBD1. The CDR3 consists of 15 residues. V lost 4 bases and J lost 1; bases outside the gene matches: 7. The germline V gene encodes CDR1 SGHRS and CDR2 YFSETQ. The CDR3 nucleotides read TGCGCCAGCAGCAAGCAGACAGGGACGAACACTGAAGCTTTCTTT. Its protein product is CASSKQTGTNTEAFF.

A single count supports this clone. The chain links TRBV18 to TRBJ2-7; D is possibly TRBD1 (6 bases). The CDR3 covers 15 residues. Germline V gene data show CDR1 as KGHSH and CDR2 as LQKENI. V was clipped by 6 bases and J by 3 bases, with 18 bases between them. The CDR3 loop reads CASSRQVAVVYEQYF. The CDR3 nucleotides read TGTGCCAGCTCCCGACAGGTCGCCGTCGTCTACGAGCAGTACTTC.

The chain joins TRBV27 to TRBJ2-1; TRBD2 matches at 11 bases. CDR3 length: 15 residues. Trimming took 6 bases from V and 8 from J; bases not matched to a gene: 9. Per germline, CDR1 MNHEY and CDR2 SMNVEV (reference sequence). CDR3 loop: CASSSLAGEVYEQFF. The CDR3 DNA is TGTGCCAGCAGCTCACTAGCGGGAGAAGTCTATGAGCAGTTCTTC.

The chain is built from TRBV30 and TRBJ1-1; 7 positions match TRBD1. CDR3 size: 14 residues. Germline assignment: CDR1 GTSNPN and CDR2 SVGIG (reference sequence). V lost 3 bases to trimming and J lost 2 bases; unmatched junction nucleotides: 6. CDR3 protein: CAWRYGQANTEAFF. For the CDR3, the DNA is TGTGCCTGGAGGTACGGACAGGCTAACACTGAAGCTTTCTTT.

In this sample, this clone turned up a few times. The chain recombines TRBV30 with TRBJ2-7; D may be TRBD2 (6 bases). The V and J ends lost 2 bases and 6 bases respectively, with 17 bases between them. Per the germline V gene, CDR1 is GTSNPN and CDR2 is SVGIG (reference sequence). The CDR3 runs to 14 residues. CDR3 residues: CAWSLTRGTGEQYF. Here the CDR3 DNA reads TGTGCCTGGAGTTTGACTAGAGGGACCGGCGAGCAGTACTTC.

The chain is built from TRBV5-4 and TRBJ2-7; 15 bases map to TRBD2. Germline CDR1 reads SGHNT; CDR2 reads YYREEE (reference sequence). V trimming: 4 bases; J trimming: 5 bases; junction bases outside the gene matches: 10. The CDR3 has 17 amino acids. This CDR3 reads CASSHGLAGGAQNEQYF. CDR3 sequence (DNA): TGTGCCAGCAGCCATGGACTAGCGGGAGGGGCCCAAAACGAGCAGTACTTC.

V and J are TRBV19 and TRBJ2-6; D possibly corresponds to TRBD1 (6 bases). The germline gives CDR1 LNHDA, CDR2 SQIVND (reference sequence). The CDR3 is 19 amino acids. V gave up 5 bases and J gave up 0 bases, with 20 bases separating them. The CDR3 region has the DNA TGTGCCAGTAGTTTGAGCGGTCCGGGACAAAGCTCTGGGGCCAACGTCCTGACTTTC. Translated: CASSLSGPGQSSGANVLTF.

This clone has just one count. The V gene is TRBV29-1, the J gene TRBJ2-1, with 7 nucleotides matching TRBD1. The CDR3 is 19 residues long. Trimming at V came to 6 bases and at J to 4 bases, leaving 24 bases not matched to a gene. In germline, CDR1 is SQVTM, CDR2 ANQGSEA. As DNA, the CDR3 is TGCAGCGTCTCCCCACGAGGTAACAGGGGCAGAGGGGTATACAATGAGCAGTTCTTC. Encoded protein: CSVSPRGNRGRGVYNEQFF.

The gene calls are TRBV7-2 and TRBJ2-7, with D possibly TRBD1 on 7 matching bases. Germline loops: CDR1 SGHTA, CDR2 FQGNSA. Deletions cut 5 bases from V and 9 bases from J, with 23 bases between. The CDR3 spans 15 residues. CDR3 loop: CASSPGGAPQGGQYF. The DNA for the CDR3 is TGTGCCAGCAGCCCAGGGGGTGCTCCACAGGGAGGGCAGTACTTC.

The chain combines TRBV29-1 with TRBJ2-3; a weak D match, TRBD1 (6 bases). Looked up from germline, CDR1 is SQVTM and CDR2 is ANQGSEA. Trimming removed 6 bases at V and 2 bases at J, with 15 bases between. The CDR3 has 14 residues. As DNA, the CDR3 is TGCAGCGTACGCACAGGGACGCCCACAGATACGCAGTATTTT. It encodes CSVRTGTPTDTQYF.